Presented here are 5 T cell receptor beta chains from one specimen sequenced in a study of blood T cell repertoires in COVID-19. Using immunoSEQ multiplex PCR, the repertoire was profiled, and TCRdb retains in-frame clones only, with some absent. Of under 450,000 clones listed, 65% to 90% are singletons. The material sequenced was peripheral blood. These receptor sequences come from a woman in her fifties or sixties with COVID-19, enrolled during active disease.

The chain links TRBV5-1 to TRBJ2-5; 9 bases agree with TRBD2. The CDR3 contains 15 residues. Germline V gives CDR1 SGHRS, CDR2 YFSETQ. Trimming took 5 bases from V and 0 from J; bases not matched to a gene: 5. The CDR3, as DNA: TGCGCCAGCAGGCTAGCGGGACAGTACCAAGAGACCCAGTACTTC. Residues: CASRLAGQYQETQYF.

With respect to this clone: This sequence may be a read error, since a much larger clone differs from it by one base. This chain uses TRBV5-1 with TRBJ1-3, with D perhaps matching TRBD1 (5 bases). V lost 1 base to trimming and J lost 4 bases, with 9 bases between them. The CDR3 consists of 14 residues. Germline loops: CDR1 SGHRS, CDR2 YFSETQ. CDR3 nucleotide sequence: TGCGCCAGCAGCTTGCAGGGATCCGGAAACACCATATATTTT. Protein: CASSLQGSGNTIYF.

V gene TRBV6-5 combines with J gene TRBJ2-7, with D unresolved. The CDR3 loop spans 13 amino acids. The germline V gene has CDR1 MNHEY and CDR2 SVGAGI. The V end was cut by 6 bases, the J end by 9 bases, with 18 bases between. The CDR3 DNA follows: TGTGCCAGCAGCTCCGGGTATCCTGTAGGGCAGTACTTC. This codes for CASSSGYPVGQYF.

This rearrangement joins TRBV19 to TRBJ1-5; 8 bases line up with TRBD1. The CDR3 is 16 amino acids. Germline CDR1 reads LNHDA; CDR2 reads SQIVND (reference sequence). The ends lost 5 bases at V and 6 bases at J; junction bases unmatched: 12. The CDR3 here is CASSSRTGLGSQPQHF. CDR3 sequence (DNA): TGTGCCAGTAGTTCTAGGACAGGGCTTGGTAGTCAGCCCCAGCATTTT.

J is TRBJ1-2 and V is TRBV5-4; 8 bases align to TRBD1. J gave up 6 bases and V 0 bases, and 4 bases lay outside the gene matches. Germline loops: CDR1 SGHNT, CDR2 YYREEE (reference sequence). CDR3 length equals 14 residues. As DNA, the CDR3 is TGTGCCAGCAGCTTGGAACGACAGGGGCATGGCTACACCTTC. It is translated as CASSLERQGHGYTF.